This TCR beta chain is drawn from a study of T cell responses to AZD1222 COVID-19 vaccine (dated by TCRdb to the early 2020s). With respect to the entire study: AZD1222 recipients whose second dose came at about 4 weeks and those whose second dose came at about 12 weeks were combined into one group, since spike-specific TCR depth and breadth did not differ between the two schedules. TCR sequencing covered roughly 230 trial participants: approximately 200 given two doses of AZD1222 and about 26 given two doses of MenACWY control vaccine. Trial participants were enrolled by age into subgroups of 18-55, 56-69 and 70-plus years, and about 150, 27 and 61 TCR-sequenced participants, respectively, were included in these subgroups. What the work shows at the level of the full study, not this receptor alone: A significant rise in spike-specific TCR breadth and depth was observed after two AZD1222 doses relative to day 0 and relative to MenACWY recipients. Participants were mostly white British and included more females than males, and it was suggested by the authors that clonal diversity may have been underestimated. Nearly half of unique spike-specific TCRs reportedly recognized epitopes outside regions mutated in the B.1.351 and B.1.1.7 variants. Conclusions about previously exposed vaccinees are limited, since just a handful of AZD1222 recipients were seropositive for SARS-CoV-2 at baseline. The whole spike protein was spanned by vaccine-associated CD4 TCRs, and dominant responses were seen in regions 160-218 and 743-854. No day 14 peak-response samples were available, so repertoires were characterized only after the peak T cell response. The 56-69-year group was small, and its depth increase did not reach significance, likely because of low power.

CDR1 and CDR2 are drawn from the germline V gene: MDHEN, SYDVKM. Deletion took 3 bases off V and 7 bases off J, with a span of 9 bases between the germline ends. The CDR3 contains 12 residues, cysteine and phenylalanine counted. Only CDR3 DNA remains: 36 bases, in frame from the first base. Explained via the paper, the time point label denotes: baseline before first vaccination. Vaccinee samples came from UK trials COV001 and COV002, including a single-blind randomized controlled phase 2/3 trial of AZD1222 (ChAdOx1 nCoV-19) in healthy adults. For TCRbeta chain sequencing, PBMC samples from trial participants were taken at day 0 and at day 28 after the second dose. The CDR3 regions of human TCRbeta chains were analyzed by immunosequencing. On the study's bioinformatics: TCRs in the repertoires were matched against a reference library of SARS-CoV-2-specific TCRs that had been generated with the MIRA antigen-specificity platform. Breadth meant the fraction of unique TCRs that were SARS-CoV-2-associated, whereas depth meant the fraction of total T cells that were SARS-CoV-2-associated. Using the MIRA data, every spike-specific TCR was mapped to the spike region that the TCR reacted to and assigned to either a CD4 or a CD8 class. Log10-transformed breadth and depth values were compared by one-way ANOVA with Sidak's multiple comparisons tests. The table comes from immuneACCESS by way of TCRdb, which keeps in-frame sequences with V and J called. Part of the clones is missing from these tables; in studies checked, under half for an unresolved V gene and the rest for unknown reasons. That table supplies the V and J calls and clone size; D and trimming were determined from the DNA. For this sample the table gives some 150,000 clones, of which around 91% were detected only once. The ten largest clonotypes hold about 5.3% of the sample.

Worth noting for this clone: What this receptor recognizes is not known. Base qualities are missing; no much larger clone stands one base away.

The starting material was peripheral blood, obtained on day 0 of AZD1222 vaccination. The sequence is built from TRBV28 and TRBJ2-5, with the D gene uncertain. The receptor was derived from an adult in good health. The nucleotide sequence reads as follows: TGTGCCAGCAGTTTTGCGGTTGGGACCCAGTACTTC. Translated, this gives CASSFAVGTQYF.